This entry features one T cell receptor beta chain sequence. Its specificity is unknown. The authors produced TCR alpha and TCR beta cDNA libraries with sample barcodes and UMIs by 5'RACE using constant-segment primers. MiXCR was run by TCRdb on the 5' RACE reads, yielding one entry per CDR3 protein. The data contain approximately 300,000 distinct CDR3 sequences, around a sixth of them seen just once; the ten biggest clones take up 20% to 25%. The J segment lost 4 bases and the V segment lost 5 bases, leaving 4 bases of the junction unmatched. Germline CDR1 is KGHSH and CDR2 is LQKENI. The CDR3 totals 14 residues. This record belongs to a study of T-cell memory formation after mild COVID-19. Study results and limitations: CD4+ contracting clones lay mainly in CM and EM, CD8+ ones in EMRA. CD4/CD8 balance held among clones contracting day 15 to 85, and later expanders leaned CD4+.

The sequenced sample was PBMCs or a T cell subset sorted from them (not recorded which). The rearrangement joins TRBV18 to TRBJ2-7; TRBD1 matches 11 bases. This sequence originates from a man between 18 and 29 years old who had mild COVID-19 (a few samples of this study predate the infection). Cell type and time point are not known. CDR3 sequence reads: CASSGTGGLYEQYF. The CDR3 DNA is TGTGCCAGCTCAGGGACAGGGGGTCTATACGAGCAGTACTTC.